The 14 T cell receptor beta chains given below trace back to one sample, sequenced in a study of T cells in Graves' hyperthyroidism and ophthalmopathy. The investigators amplified TCR beta CDR3 regions from RNA transcripts. Initially, a first-round RT-PCR of the TCR CDR3 employed the HTBI primer set. One entry per CDR3 protein, called by TCRdb with MiXCR from the multiplex PCR reads. The repertoire has approximately 400,000 distinct CDR3 sequences, approximately 14% of them found once; the top ten carry 11% to 15%. What was sequenced was blood. These receptors came from a woman between 18 and 30 years old with Graves' hyperthyroidism.

There are a few counts of this clonotype. The chain is built from TRBV18 and TRBJ2-2, with 7 bases lining up with TRBD2. V lost 6 bases and J lost 4; bases outside the gene matches: 8. The germline V gene encodes CDR1 KGHSH and CDR2 LQKENI. The CDR3 loop spans 15 amino acids. The CDR3: CASSSGTTLTGELFF. For the CDR3, the DNA is TGTGCCAGCTCGTCCGGGACTACCCTCACCGGGGAGCTGTTTTTT.

This clonotype was picked up many times. This chain connects TRBV12-3 or TRBV12-4 to TRBJ1-1; D remains unclear. The CDR3 extends over 14 amino acids. Trimming took off 3 bases at V and 0 bases at J, with 8 bases between the two ends. The DNA for the CDR3 is TGTGCCAGCAGTTTGGGCGGGGTGAACACTGAAGCTTTCTTT. Residues: CASSLGGVNTEAFF.

This clonotype was observed a handful of times. The CDR3 loop reads CASSSQLGGITPNEQFF. CDR3 coding DNA: TGCGCCAGCAGCTCCCAGCTTGGGGGAATCACCCCCAATGAGCAGTTCTTC. The chain employs TRBV5-1 and TRBJ2-1; D is possibly TRBD1 or TRBD2 (5 bases each). The V gene lost 3 bases and the J gene lost 6 bases, with 22 bases spanning the gap. This CDR3 is built from 17 residues. Germline V gene sequence: CDR1 SGHRS, CDR2 YFSETQ.

The rearrangement uses TRBV28 and TRBJ1-6; 10 bases map to TRBD1. From germline, CDR1 is MDHEN and CDR2 SYDVKM. The CDR3 is made up of 19 amino acids. V gave up 3 bases and J gave up 0 bases; unmatched junction bases: 8. The chain's CDR3 is CASSFLGTGASSYNSPLHF. DNA for the CDR3: TGTGCCAGCAGTTTCCTAGGGACAGGGGCAAGCTCCTATAATTCACCCCTCCACTTT. Full variable domain (missing parts from reference TRBV28 and TRBJ1-6): DVKVTQSSRYLVKRTGEKVFLECVQDMDHENMFWYRQDPGLGLRLIYFSYDVKMKEKGDIPEGYSVSREKKERFSLILESASTNQTSMYLCASSFLGTGASSYNSPLHFGNGTRLTVT.

This clonotype was observed a handful of times. V is TRBV9 and J is TRBJ2-1; no clear D. This CDR3 region has 19 residues. The V end was cut by 0 bases, the J end by 1 base, with 20 bases between. Germline V gives CDR1 SGDLS, CDR2 YYNGEE. CDR3 coding DNA: TGTGCCAGCAGCGTAGGACGACTCCCGTACGGAGCTTCCTACAATGAGCAGTTCTTC. Protein: CASSVGRLPYGASYNEQFF.

This clonotype came up a few times. The chain couples TRBV6-1 to TRBJ2-1; 10 nucleotides match TRBD1. In germline, CDR1 is MNHNS, CDR2 SASEGT. This CDR3 is 12 amino acids long. V shed 6 bases and J 10 bases; nucleotides not matched to a gene: 3. The CDR3: CASRDRGGEQFF. For the CDR3, the DNA is TGTGCCAGCAGGGACAGGGGGGGGGAGCAGTTCTTC.

This clonotype was found many times. The chain has TRBV12-3 or TRBV12-4 and TRBJ1-2, with TRBD1 matching 7 bases. The CDR3 has 14 amino acids. The trim removed 6 bases at V and 6 bases at J, leaving 10 bases unmatched. DNA of the CDR3: TGTGCCAGCAGCGACACAGGGGAGAGGCATGGCTACACCTTC. It translates to CASSDTGERHGYTF.

The V and J genes are TRBV2 and TRBJ2-2; TRBD2 aligns across 8 bases. V lost 6 bases to trimming and J lost 4 bases; unmatched junction nucleotides: 7. Per the germline V gene, CDR1 is SNHLY and CDR2 is FYNNEI. The CDR3 is made up of 15 amino acids. CDR3 region: CASRSSGQSTGELFF. The CDR3 DNA reads as TGTGCCAGCAGGTCTAGCGGGCAATCCACCGGGGAGCTGTTTTTT.

This clonotype was seen a handful of times. J is TRBJ1-1 and V is TRBV6-6, with D maybe TRBD1 (5 bases). CDR1 is MNHNY and CDR2 is SVGAGI in the germline V gene (reference sequence). V lost 0 bases and J lost 8, with 10 bases in between. The CDR3 runs to 13 residues. Written as DNA, the CDR3 is TGTGCCAGCAGTTACTCCAGGGTTCAAGAAGCTTTCTTT. Residues: CASSYSRVQEAFF.

This clonotype was found many times. V and J are TRBV13 and TRBJ2-7; 11 bases map to TRBD2. The CDR3 consists of 17 residues. The germline V gene has CDR1 PRHDT and CDR2 FYEKMQ (reference sequence). J lost 4 bases, V lost 5 bases, and 13 bases had no gene match. CDR3 nucleotides: TGTGCCAGCAGCCCCGACTGGCTCACTAGCGGGGGTTACGAGCAGTACTTC. Translation gives CASSPDWLTSGGYEQYF.

This clonotype came up a few times. V and J are TRBV5-6 and TRBJ2-1, with D hard to call. Germline CDR1 and CDR2: SGHDT and YYEEEE. The germline V and J ends were trimmed by 4 bases and 7 bases, with 15 bases remaining between them. CDR3 length: 14 amino acids. The CDR3 DNA follows: TGTGCCAGCAGCCCTAAGTCTGTGTTTAATGAGCAGTTCTTC. Translated: CASSPKSVFNEQFF.

The sample holds many counts of this clonotype. The V gene is TRBV28, the J gene TRBJ1-2, with TRBD1 identical over 7 bases. CDR1 and CDR2 (germline): MDHEN, SYDVKM. The CDR3 extends over 14 amino acids. The ends lost 6 bases at V and 2 bases at J; junction bases unmatched: 6. For the CDR3, the DNA is TGTGCCAGCAGCGCCGGACAGGTCAACTATGGCTACACCTTC. Its protein is CASSAGQVNYGYTF.

This chain uses TRBV28 with TRBJ2-7; TRBD1 matches 8 bases. This CDR3 comprises 13 residues. Germline V gives CDR1 MDHEN, CDR2 SYDVKM. V dropped 4 bases and J dropped 5; count of bases not matched to a gene: 4. CDR3 region: CASSSGQAHEQYF. DNA of the CDR3: TGTGCCAGCAGTTCGGGACAGGCCCACGAGCAGTACTTC.

The V gene is TRBV9, the J gene TRBJ2-1, with TRBD2 matching 8 bases. The CDR3 is 17 amino acids. With V trimmed by 0 bases and J by 5 bases, 10 bases remained unmatched. Germline V gene data show CDR1 as SGDLS and CDR2 as YYNGEE. The CDR3 DNA reads TGTGCCAGCAGCGTAGAGCTAGCGGGTTATGGGAACAATGAGCAGTTCTTC. Protein sequence: CASSVELAGYGNNEQFF.